This T cell receptor beta chain derives from a study of CD8 T cells in ankylosing spondylitis (dated by TCRdb to the late 2010s). Study-level background: The study profiled T cell receptor beta repertoires in healthy donors and ankylosing spondylitis patients to find disease-linked TCR variants. The full study cohort comprised about 25 ankylosing spondylitis patients and 85 to 120 healthy donors. Peripheral blood samples were taken, and synovial fluid was additionally collected from ankylosing spondylitis patients.

Sequenced on an Illumina HiSeq 2500. Quantitative 5'-RACE with molecular barcodes was used to prepare TCR beta libraries. The authors' analysis ran thus. Disease-linked TCR variants were identified with a new computational method built on a probabilistic model of VDJ rearrangement. TCRdb passed the public sequencing reads through fastp at Q25 and MiXCR, retaining productive beta sequences. Records with the same CDR3 protein are collapsed into one entry carrying the most frequent genes and DNA. The V and J calls, along with clone size, are taken from TCRdb and not from the paper's own processing. This sample gives 220,000 or so distinct CDR3 sequences in total; under 12% of them show up just once. The top ten constitute over 20% of the sample. The investigation overall reported the following: Significant enrichment of the disease-linked clones was reported in matched synovial fluid samples from ankylosing spondylitis patients. A TCR beta motif made up of several highly homologous amino acid variants appeared to be characteristic of blood from ankylosing spondylitis patients. In peripheral blood, the disease-linked clones were found at relatively low frequencies and had a CD8+ phenotype. Some of the motif variants had been reported before in the synovial fluid and blood of reactive arthritis patients, a finding that suggests common disease-initiation mechanisms.

This clonotype came up a few times. Its antigen is currently not known. No much larger clonotype is one base removed from it; base qualities were not supplied. CDR1 and CDR2, looked up from the germline V gene (reference sequence), are LGHDT and YNNKEL. The junction shows trimming of 1 base on V and 7 bases on J, plus 10 bases between the germline ends. The CDR3 measures 13 amino acids from cysteine to phenylalanine. Kept here is only the CDR3 DNA, which spans 39 bases and is read in frame from base 1. The sequence was collected from a male donor with ankylosing spondylitis or in good health (not recorded which). Recombination joined TRBV3-1 with TRBJ2-5; no D gene is confidently identified. What was sequenced was blood, either unsorted or a sorted T cell fraction (not recorded which). The DNA sequence is given as TGTGCCAGCAGCCAAGTGAGCCAGGCGACCCAGTACTTC. This yields the protein CASSQVSQATQYF.